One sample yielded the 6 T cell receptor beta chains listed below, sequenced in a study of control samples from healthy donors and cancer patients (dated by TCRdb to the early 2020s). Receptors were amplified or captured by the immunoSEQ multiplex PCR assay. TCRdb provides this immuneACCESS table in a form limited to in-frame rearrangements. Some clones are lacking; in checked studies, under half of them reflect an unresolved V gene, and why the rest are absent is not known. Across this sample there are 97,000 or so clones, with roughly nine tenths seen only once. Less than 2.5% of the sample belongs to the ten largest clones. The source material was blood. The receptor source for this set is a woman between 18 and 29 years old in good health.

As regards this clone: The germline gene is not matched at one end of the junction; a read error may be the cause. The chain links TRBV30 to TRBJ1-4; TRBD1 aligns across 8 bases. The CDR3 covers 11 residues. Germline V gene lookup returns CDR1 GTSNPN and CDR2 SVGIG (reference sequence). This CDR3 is CAWRLRDRIIF. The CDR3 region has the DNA TGTGCCTGGAGGTTACGGGACAGGATAATTTTT.

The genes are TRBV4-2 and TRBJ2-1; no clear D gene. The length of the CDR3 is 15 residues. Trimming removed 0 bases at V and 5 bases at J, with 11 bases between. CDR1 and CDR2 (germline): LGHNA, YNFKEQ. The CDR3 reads CASSQDEPGHNEQFF. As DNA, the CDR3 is TGTGCCAGCAGCCAAGATGAGCCAGGACACAATGAGCAGTTCTTC.

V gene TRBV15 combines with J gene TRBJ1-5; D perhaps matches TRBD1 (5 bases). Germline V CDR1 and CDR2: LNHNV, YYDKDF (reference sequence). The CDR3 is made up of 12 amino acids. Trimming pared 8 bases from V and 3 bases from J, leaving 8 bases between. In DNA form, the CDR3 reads TGTGCCACCGGGGGTTTCAATCAGCCCCAGCATTTT. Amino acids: CATGGFNQPQHF.

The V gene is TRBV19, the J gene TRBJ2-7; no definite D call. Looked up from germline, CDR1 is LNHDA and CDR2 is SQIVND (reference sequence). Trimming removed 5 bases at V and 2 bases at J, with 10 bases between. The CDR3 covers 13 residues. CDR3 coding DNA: TGTGCCAGTAGTCCGAGCGTTACCTACGAGCAGTACTTC. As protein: CASSPSVTYEQYF.

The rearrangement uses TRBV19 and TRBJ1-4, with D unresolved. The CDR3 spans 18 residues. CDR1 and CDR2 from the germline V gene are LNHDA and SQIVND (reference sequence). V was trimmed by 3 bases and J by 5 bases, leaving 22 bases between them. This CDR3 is CASSISMSGGEANEKLFF. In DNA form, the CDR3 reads TGTGCCAGTAGTATTTCGATGTCGGGAGGTGAGGCGAATGAAAAACTGTTTTTT.

The CDR3 DNA reads as TGTGCCAGCAGTGAAGAGGAGGGACAGGGATGGAACATTCAGTACTTC. The encoded protein is CASSEEEGQGWNIQYF. The rearrangement joins TRBV6-1 to TRBJ2-4, with TRBD1 identical over 9 bases. J gave up 7 bases and V 1 base, and 8 bases lay outside the gene matches. Germline CDR1 is MNHNS and CDR2 is SASEGT. This CDR3 spans 16 amino acids.